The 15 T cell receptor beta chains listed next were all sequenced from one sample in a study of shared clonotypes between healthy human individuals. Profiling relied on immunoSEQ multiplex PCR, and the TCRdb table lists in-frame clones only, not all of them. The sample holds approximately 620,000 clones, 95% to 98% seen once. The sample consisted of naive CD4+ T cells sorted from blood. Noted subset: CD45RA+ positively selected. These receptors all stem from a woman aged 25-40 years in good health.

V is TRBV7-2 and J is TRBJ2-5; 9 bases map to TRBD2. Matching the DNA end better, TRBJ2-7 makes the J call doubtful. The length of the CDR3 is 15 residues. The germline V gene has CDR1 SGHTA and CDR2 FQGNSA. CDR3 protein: CASSLVSGGSYEQYF. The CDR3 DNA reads TGTGCCAGCAGCTTGGTTAGCGGGGGCTCCTACGAGCAGTACTTC.

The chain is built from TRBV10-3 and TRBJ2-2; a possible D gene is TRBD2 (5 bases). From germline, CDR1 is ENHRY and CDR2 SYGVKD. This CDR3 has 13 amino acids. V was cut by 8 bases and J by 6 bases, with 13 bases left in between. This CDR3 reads CAIQTSIPGELFF. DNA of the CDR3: TGTGCCATCCAAACTAGTATACCCGGGGAGCTGTTTTTT.

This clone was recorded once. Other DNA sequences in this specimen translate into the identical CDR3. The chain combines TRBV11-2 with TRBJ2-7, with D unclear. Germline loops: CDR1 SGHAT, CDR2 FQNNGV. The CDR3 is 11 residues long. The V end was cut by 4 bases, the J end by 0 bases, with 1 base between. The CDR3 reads CASSSSYEQYF. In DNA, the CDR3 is TGTGCCAGCAGCTCCTCCTACGAGCAGTACTTC.

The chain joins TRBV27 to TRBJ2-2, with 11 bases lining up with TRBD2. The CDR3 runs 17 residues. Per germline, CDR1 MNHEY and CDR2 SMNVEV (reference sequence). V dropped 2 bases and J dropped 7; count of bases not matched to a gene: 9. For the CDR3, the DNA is TGTGCCAGCAGTTTACTGGGACTAGCGGCTCGAATCGGGGAGCTGTTTTTT. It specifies CASSLLGLAARIGELFF.

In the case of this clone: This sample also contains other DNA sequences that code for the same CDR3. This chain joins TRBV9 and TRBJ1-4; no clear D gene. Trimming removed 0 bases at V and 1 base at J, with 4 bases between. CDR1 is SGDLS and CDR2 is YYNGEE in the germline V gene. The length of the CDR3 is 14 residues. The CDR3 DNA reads TGTGCCAGCAGCGTAGGAGGAACTAATGAAAAACTGTTTTTT. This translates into CASSVGGTNEKLFF.

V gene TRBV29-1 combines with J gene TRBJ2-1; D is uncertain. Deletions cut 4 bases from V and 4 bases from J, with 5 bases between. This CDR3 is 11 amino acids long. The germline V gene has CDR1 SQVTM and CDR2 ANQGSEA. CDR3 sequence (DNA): TGCAGCGTTGGGCCGTACAATGAGCAGTTCTTC. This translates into CSVGPYNEQFF.

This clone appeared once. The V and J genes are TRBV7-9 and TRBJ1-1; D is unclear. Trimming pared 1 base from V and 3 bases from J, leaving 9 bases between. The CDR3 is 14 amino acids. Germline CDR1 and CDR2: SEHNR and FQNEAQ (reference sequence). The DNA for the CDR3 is TGTGCCAGCAGCTTAGTGCAAGGGTACACTGAAGCTTTCTTT. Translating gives CASSLVQGYTEAFF.

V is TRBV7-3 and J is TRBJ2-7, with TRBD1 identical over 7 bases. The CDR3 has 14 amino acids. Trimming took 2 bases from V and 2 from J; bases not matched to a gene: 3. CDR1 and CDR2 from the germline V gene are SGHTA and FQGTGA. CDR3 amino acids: CASSLSTGPYEQYF. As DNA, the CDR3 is TGTGCCAGCAGCTTATCGACAGGGCCCTACGAGCAGTACTTC.

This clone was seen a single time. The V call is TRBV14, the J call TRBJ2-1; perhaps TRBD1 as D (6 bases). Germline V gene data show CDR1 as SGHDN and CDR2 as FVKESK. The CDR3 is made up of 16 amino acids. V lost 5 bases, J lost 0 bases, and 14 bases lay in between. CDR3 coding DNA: TGTGCCAGCAGCTCGATGGGACAAACCTCCTACAATGAGCAGTTCTTC. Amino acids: CASSSMGQTSYNEQFF.

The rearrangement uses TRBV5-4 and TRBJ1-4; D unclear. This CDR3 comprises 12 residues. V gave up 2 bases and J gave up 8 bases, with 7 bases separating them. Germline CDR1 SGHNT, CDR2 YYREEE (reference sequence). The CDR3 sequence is CASSLDGEKLFF. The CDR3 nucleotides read TGTGCCAGCAGCTTAGATGGAGAAAAACTGTTTTTT. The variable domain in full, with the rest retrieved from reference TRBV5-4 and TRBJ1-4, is ETGVTQSPTHLIKTRGQQVTLRCSSQSGHNTVSWYQQALGQGPQFIFQYYREEENGRGNFPPRFSGLQFPNYSSELNVNALELDDSALYLCASSLDGEKLFFGSGTQLSVL.

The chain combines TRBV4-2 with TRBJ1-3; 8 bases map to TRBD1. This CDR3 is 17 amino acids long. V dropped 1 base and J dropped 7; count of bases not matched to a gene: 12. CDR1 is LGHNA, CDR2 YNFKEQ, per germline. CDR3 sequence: CASSQAHDRTGRNTIYF. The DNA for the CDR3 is TGTGCCAGCAGCCAAGCCCACGATCGGACAGGGCGGAACACCATATATTTT.

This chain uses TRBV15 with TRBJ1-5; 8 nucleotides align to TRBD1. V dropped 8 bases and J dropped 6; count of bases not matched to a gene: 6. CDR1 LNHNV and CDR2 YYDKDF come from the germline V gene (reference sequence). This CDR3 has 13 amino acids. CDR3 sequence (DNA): TGTGCCACCGTGGGACAGGCTGGTCAGCCCCAGCATTTT. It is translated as CATVGQAGQPQHF.

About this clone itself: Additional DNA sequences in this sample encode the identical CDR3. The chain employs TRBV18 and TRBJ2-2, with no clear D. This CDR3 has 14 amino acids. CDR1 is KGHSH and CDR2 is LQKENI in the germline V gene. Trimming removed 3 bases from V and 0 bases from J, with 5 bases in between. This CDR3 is CASSPAANTGELFF. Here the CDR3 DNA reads TGTGCCAGCTCACCGGCAGCGAACACCGGGGAGCTGTTTTTT.

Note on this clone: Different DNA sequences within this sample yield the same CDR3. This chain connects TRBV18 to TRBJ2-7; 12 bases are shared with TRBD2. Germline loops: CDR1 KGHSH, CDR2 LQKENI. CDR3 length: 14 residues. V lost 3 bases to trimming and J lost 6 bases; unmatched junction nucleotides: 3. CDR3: CASSPGLAGGEQYF. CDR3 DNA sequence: TGTGCCAGCTCACCGGGACTAGCGGGCGGCGAGCAGTACTTC.

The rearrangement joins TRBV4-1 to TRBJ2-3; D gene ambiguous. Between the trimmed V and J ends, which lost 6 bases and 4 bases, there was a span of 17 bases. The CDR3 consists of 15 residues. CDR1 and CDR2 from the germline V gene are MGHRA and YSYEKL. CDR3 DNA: TGCGCCAGCAGAGACGGGCGGAGAAGGGCAGATACGCAGTATTTT. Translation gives CASRDGRRRADTQYF.